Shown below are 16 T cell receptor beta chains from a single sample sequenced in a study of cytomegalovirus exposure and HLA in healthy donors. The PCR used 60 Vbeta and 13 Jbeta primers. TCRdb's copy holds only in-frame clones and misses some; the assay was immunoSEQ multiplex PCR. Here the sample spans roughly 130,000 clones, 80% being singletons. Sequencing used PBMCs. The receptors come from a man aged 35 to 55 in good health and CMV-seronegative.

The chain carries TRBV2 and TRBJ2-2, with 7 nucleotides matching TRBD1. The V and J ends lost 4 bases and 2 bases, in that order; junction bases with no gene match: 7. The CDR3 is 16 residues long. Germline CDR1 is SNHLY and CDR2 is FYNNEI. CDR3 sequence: CASSGPGTANTGELFF. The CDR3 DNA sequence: TGTGCCAGCAGTGGACCAGGGACAGCTAACACCGGGGAGCTGTTTTTT.

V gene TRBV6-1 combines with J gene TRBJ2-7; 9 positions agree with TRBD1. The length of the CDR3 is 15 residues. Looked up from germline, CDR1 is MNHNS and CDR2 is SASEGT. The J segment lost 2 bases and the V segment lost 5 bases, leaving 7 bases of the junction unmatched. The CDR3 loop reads CASSSGGTGTYEQYF. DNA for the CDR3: TGTGCCAGCAGTAGTGGCGGGACAGGGACCTACGAGCAGTACTTC.

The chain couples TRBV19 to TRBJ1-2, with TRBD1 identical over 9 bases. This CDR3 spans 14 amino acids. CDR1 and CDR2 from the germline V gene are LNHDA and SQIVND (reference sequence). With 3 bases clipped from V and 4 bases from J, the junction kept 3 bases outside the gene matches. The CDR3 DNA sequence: TGTGCCAGTAGTATGGGACAGGGAACCTATGGCTACACCTTC. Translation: CASSMGQGTYGYTF.

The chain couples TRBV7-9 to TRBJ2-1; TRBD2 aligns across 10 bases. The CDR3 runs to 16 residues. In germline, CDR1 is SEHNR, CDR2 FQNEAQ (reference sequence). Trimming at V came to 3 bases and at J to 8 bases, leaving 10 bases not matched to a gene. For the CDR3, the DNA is TGTGCCAGCAGCTTCCAAGCGGGAGGGCCCTCGGATGAGCAGTTCTTC. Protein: CASSFQAGGPSDEQFF. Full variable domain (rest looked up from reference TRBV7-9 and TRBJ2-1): DTGVSQNPRHKITKRGQNVTFRCDPISEHNRLYWYRQTLGQGPEFLTYFQNEAQLEKSRLLSDRFSAERPKGSFSTLEIQRTEQGDSAMYLCASSFQAGGPSDEQFFGPGTRLTVL.

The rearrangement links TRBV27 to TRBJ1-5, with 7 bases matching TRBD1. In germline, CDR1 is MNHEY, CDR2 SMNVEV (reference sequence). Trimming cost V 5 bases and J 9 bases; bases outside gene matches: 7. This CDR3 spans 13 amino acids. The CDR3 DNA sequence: TGTGCCAGCAGTCCGGGGACAGTTGGGCCCCAGCATTTT. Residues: CASSPGTVGPQHF.

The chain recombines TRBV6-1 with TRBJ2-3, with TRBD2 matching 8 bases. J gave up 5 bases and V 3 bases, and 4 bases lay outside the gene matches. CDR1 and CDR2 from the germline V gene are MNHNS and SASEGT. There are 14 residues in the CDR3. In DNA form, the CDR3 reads TGTGCCAGCAGTGAGACTAGCGTTGGAGATACGCAGTATTTT. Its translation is CASSETSVGDTQYF.

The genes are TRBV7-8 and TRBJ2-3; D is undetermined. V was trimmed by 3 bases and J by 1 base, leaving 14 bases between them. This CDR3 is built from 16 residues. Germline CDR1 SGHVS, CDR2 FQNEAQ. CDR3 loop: CASSFMAGYRTDTQYF. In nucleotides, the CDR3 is TGTGCCAGCAGCTTTATGGCCGGGTATCGCACAGATACGCAGTATTTT.

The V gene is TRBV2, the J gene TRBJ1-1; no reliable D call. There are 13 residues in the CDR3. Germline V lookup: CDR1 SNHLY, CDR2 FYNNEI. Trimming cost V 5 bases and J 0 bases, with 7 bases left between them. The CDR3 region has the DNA TGTGCCAGCAGTACAGCTATGAACACTGAAGCTTTCTTT. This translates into CASSTAMNTEAFF.

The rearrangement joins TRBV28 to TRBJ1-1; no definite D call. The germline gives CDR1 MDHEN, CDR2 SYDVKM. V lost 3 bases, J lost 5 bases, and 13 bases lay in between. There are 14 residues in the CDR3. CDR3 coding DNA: TGTGCCAGCAGTTTCGACGCCGGAGGGACTGAAGCTTTCTTT. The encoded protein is CASSFDAGGTEAFF.

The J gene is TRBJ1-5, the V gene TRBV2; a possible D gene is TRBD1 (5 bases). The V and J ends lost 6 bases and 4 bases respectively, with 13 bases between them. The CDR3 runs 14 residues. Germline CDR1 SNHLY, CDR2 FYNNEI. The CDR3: CASSGPRGNQPQHF. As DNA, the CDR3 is TGTGCCAGCAGCGGCCCTAGGGGAAATCAGCCCCAGCATTTT.

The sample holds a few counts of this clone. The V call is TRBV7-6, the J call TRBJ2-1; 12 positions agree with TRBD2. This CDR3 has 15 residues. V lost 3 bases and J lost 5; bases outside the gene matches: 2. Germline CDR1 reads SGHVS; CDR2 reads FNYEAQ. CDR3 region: CASSLTSGSNNEQFF. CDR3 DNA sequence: TGTGCCAGCAGCTTGACTAGCGGGAGCAACAATGAGCAGTTCTTC.

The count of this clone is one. The CDR3 spells CASRRGGTDYEQYF. The CDR3 DNA follows: TGCGCCAGCAGGAGGGGCGGGACCGACTACGAGCAGTACTTC. This chain connects TRBV10-2 to TRBJ2-7; the D gene is possibly TRBD2 (6 bases). CDR1 is WSHSY and CDR2 is SAAADI in the germline V gene. The CDR3 has 14 residues. V lost 6 bases, J lost 3 bases, and 15 bases lay in between.

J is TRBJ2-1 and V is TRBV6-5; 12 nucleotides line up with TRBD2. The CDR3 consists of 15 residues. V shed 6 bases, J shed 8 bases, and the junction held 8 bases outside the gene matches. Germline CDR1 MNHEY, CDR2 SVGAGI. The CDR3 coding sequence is TGTGCCAGCAGCCCGACTAGCGGGAGTTCATATGAGCAGTTCTTC. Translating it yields CASSPTSGSSYEQFF.

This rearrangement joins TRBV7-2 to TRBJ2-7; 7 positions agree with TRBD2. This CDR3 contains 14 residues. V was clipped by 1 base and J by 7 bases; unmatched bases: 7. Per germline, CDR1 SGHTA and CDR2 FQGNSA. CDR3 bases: TGTGCCAGCAGCTTAGGCTTGGGACTACCAGAGCAGTACTTC. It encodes CASSLGLGLPEQYF.

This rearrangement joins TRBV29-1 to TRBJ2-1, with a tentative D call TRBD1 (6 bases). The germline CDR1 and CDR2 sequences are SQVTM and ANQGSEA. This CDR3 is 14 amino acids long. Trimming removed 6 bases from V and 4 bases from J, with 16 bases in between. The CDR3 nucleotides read TGCAGCGTAGAACACGGGACAACATACAATGAGCAGTTCTTC. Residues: CSVEHGTTYNEQFF.

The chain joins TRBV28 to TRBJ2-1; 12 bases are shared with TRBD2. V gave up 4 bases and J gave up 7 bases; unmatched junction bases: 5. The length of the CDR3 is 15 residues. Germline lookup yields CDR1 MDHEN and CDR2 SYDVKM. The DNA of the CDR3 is TGTGCCAGCAGTTCTAGCGGGGGGGCGGTAAATGAGCAGTTCTTC. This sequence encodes CASSSSGGAVNEQFF.